These T cell receptor beta chains were read from a single sample in a study of T cell responses to AZD1222 COVID-19 vaccine. Clones were read by immunoSEQ multiplex PCR, and TCRdb kept only the in-frame ones, dropping some. Counted here are tens of thousands of clones, around 81% occurring once; the ten biggest clones make up about 51%. The sequenced sample was peripheral blood, obtained 28 days after the second AZD1222 dose. The receptors stem from an adult who received the AZD1222 COVID-19 vaccine. The CDR3 runs from the conserved cysteine through the conserved F or W. A D gene is named only where the DNA matches it firmly. Only some rows state a clone size, as once, few, many or a class for expanded clones.

NA	NA	TRBV4-1	TRBJ2-5	CASSQGTGQETQYF	TGCGCCAGCAGCCAAGGGACGGGGCAAGAGACCCAGTACTTC
NA	NA	TRBV7-8	TRBJ1-2	CASSPSGNYGYTF	TGTGCCAGCAGCCCCTCAGGGAACTATGGCTACACCTTC
NA	NA	TRBV5-6	TRBJ1-4	CASSSYGNGLDEKLFF	TGTGCCAGCAGCTCCTATGGGAATGGACTCGATGAAAAACTGTTTTTT
NA	NA	TRBV7-9	TRBJ2-2	CASSFIGGRANTGELFF	TGTGCCAGCAGCTTCATCGGCGGACGCGCGAACACCGGGGAGCTGTTTTTT
NA	few	TRBV27	TRBJ1-6	CASSTKDGRLSPLHF	TGTGCCAGCAGTACTAAAGACGGGCGCCTTTCACCCCTCCACTTT
NA	NA	TRBV3-1/TRBV3-2	TRBJ1-5	CASSRAQGKGQPQHF	TGTGCCAGCAGCCGGGCACAGGGAAAAGGTCAGCCCCAGCATTTT
TRBD2	once	TRBV28	TRBJ2-7	CASRDSGYSYEQYF	TGTGCCAGCAGGGATAGCGGGTACTCCTACGAGCAGTACTTC
NA	NA	TRBV28	TRBJ2-3	CASTKIPSTDTQYF	TGTGCCAGCACGAAGATCCCTAGCACAGATACGCAGTATTTT
NA	few	TRBV7-6	TRBJ1-2	CASSSSGTGYTF	TGTGCCAGCAGCTCAAGCGGTACTGGCTACACCTTC
TRBD2	once	TRBV13	TRBJ2-1	CASSRDGFGAGGLRTYNEQFF	TGTGCCAGCAGCCGTGACGGCTTCGGAGCGGGGGGGCTCCGCACCTACAATGAGCAGTTCTTC
TRBD2	NA	TRBV18	TRBJ2-1	CASSPEGLAGGREQFF	TGTGCCAGCTCACCCGAGGGACTAGCGGGAGGGCGTGAGCAGTTCTTC
NA	NA	TRBV28	TRBJ2-5	CASSFAGEGWETQYF	TGTGCCAGCAGTTTTGCAGGGGAGGGGTGGGAGACCCAGTACTTC
NA	NA	TRBV19	TRBJ2-7	CASSVSTEYEQYF	TGTGCCAGTAGTGTATCGACGGAATACGAGCAGTACTTC
NA	once	TRBV6-1	TRBJ1-5	CASSEFGGSNQPQHF	TGTGCCAGCAGTGAATTCGGGGGTAGCAATCAGCCCCAGCATTTT
TRBD1	NA	TRBV5-8	TRBJ2-1	CASRPQGALSYNEQFF	TGTGCCAGCAGACCACAGGGGGCATTGTCCTACAATGAGCAGTTCTTC
TRBD1	NA	TRBV11-2	TRBJ1-2	CASSLYLGTGGVNFTF	TGTGCCAGCAGCTTATACCTGGGTACAGGGGGCGTTAACTTCACCTTC
NA	NA	TRBV7-9	TRBJ2-7	CASSLAGGTYEQYF	TGTGCCAGCAGCTTAGCCGGGGGAACCTACGAGCAGTACTTC
NA	once	TRBV19	TRBJ2-1	CASSILREGYNEQFF	TGTGCCAGTAGTATCTTGCGGGAAGGTTACAATGAGCAGTTCTTC
NA	NA	TRBV18	TRBJ1-2	CASSPQGDGYTF	TGTGCCAGCTCACCTCAGGGAGATGGCTACACCTTC
NA	once	TRBV5-6	TRBJ2-7	CASSPADFGEQYF	TGTGCCAGCAGCCCAGCGGATTTCGGCGAGCAGTACTTC
TRBD1	NA	TRBV6-6	TRBJ2-2	CASSPQPGQANTGELFF	TGTGCCAGCAGTCCCCAGCCGGGACAGGCGAACACCGGGGAGCTGTTTTTT
NA	NA	TRBV10-3	TRBJ1-2	CAISVEEMENSYTF	TGTGCCATCAGTGTGGAAGAAATGGAGAACAGCTACACCTTC
NA	NA	TRBV28	TRBJ1-1	CASRGLNTEAFF	TGTGCCAGCAGGGGTCTGAACACTGAAGCTTTCTTT
TRBD1	NA	TRBV5-1	TRBJ2-3	CASSLGPGQVLQDTQYF	TGCGCCAGCAGCTTGGGCCCGGGACAGGTACTCCAAGATACGCAGTATTTT
NA	NA	TRBV6-5	TRBJ1-1	CASSYFENTEAFF	TGTGCCAGCAGTTACTTTGAGAACACTGAAGCTTTCTTT
NA	NA	TRBV4-2	TRBJ1-1	CASSQDGVSFF	TGTGCCAGCAGCCAAGATGGGGTGTCTTTCTTT
TRBD1	NA	TRBV4-1	TRBJ2-7	CASSQEPAPGTGDEQYF	TGCGCCAGCAGCCAAGAACCCGCACCCGGGACAGGGGACGAGCAGTACTTC
NA	NA	TRBV7-9	TRBJ2-5	CASSLGGRETQYF	TGTGCCAGCAGCTTGGGGGGGCGAGAGACCCAGTACTTC
NA	once	TRBV3-1/TRBV3-2	TRBJ1-1	CASSQRTKNTEAFF	TGTGCCAGCAGCCAAAGGACAAAGAACACTGAAGCTTTCTTT
NA	NA	TRBV30	TRBJ1-5	CAYAFRGRGPNQPQHF	TGTGCCTACGCGTTCCGGGGACGGGGGCCCAATCAGCCCCAGCATTTT
NA	NA	TRBV28	TRBJ2-7	CASSNLGSSYEQYF	TGTGCCAGCAGCAACCTGGGGAGCTCCTACGAGCAGTACTTC